This TCR beta chain comes out of a study of Tregs in tolerant kidney transplant recipients. Findings and caveats of the study: Tolerant patients' donor-specific Tregs expanded beyond overall Tregs, suggesting antigen-driven growth. Changing PCR primers prevented nucleotide comparison between some patients' samples.

The CDR3 is 15 amino acids. The V gene's germline CDR1 is LGHNA and CDR2 YNFKEQ. TCRdb's copy holds only in-frame clones and misses some; the assay was immunoSEQ multiplex PCR. This sample carries tens of thousands of clones, with under 2% going to the ten biggest clones. Related graft donors supplied nonmyeloablative bone marrow transplants, and mixed chimerism was transient. Comment on this clone: What it binds is unknown. The junction departs from the called germline gene at one end, perhaps through a read error. From the germline J gene comes the end of the CDR3, since the read stops 3 residues before it.

The material was CD4+ T cells from blood (PBMCs), obtained 24 months after the transplant. The clonotype originates from a human patient who received a combined kidney and bone marrow transplant. Some T cells may be graft donor cells. The chain joins TRBV4-2 to TRBJ1-1; no clear D gene. CDR3: CASSQGVQVSTEAFF. Partial CDR3 DNA: TGCGCCAGCAGCCAAGGTGTCCAGGTTAGCACTGAA.